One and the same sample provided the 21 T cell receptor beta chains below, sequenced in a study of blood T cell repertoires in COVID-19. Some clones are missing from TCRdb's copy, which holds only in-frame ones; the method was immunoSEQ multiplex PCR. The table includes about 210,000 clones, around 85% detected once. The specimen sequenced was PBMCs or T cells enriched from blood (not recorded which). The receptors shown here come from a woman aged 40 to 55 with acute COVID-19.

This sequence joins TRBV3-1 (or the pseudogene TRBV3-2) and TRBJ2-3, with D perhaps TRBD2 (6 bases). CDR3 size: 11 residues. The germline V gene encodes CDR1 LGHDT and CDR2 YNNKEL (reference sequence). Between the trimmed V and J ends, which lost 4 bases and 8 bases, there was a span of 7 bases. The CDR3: CASSPGGTQYF. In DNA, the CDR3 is TGTGCCAGCAGCCCCGGGGGTACGCAGTATTTT.

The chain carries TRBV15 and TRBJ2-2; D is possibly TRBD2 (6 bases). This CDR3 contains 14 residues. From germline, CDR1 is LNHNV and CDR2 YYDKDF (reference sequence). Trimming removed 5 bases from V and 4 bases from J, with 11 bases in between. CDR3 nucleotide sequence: TGTGCCACCAGCGGACGGGAGCCCACCGGGGAGCTGTTTTTT. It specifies CATSGREPTGELFF.

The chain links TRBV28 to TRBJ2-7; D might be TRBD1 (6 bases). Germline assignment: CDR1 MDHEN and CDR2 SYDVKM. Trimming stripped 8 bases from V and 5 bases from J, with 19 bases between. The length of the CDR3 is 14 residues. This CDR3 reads CASGVGTGNDEQYF. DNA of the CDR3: TGTGCCAGCGGAGTGGGAACAGGGAACGACGAGCAGTACTTC.

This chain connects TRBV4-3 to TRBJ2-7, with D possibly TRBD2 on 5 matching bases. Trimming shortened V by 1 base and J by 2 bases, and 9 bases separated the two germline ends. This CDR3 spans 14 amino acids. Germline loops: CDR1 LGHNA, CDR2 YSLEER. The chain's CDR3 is CASSQGTLAYEQYF. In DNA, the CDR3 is TGCGCCAGCAGCCAAGGGACTCTTGCCTACGAGCAGTACTTC.

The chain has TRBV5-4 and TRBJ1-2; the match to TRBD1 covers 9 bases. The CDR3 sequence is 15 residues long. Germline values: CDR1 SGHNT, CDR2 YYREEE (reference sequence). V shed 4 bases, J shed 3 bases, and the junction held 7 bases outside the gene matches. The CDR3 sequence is CASSPGTGFDYGYTF. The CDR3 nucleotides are TGTGCCAGCAGCCCCGGGACAGGGTTTGACTATGGCTACACCTTC.

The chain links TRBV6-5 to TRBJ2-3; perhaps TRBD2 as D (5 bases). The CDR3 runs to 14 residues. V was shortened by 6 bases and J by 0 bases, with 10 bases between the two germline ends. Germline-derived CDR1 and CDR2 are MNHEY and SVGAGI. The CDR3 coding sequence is TGTGCCAGCAGCCCAACTAGAAGCACAGATACGCAGTATTTT. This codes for CASSPTRSTDTQYF.

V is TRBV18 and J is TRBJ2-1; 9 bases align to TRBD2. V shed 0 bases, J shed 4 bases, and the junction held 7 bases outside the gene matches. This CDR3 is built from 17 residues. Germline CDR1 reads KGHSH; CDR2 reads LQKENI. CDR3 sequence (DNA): TGTGCCAGCTCACCACCGGGCGCACTAGCGGGTTACAATGAGCAGTTCTTC. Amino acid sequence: CASSPPGALAGYNEQFF.

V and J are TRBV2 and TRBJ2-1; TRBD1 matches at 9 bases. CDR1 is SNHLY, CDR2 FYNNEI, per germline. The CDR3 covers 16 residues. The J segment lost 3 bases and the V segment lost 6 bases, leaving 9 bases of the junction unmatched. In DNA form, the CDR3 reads TGTGCCAGCAGATTTTCGGACAGGGGTTTCTACAATGAGCAGTTCTTC. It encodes CASRFSDRGFYNEQFF.

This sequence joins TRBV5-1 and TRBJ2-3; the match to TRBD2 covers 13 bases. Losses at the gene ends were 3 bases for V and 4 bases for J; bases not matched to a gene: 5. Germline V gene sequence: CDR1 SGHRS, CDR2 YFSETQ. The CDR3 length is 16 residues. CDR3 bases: TGCGCCAGCAGCTGGGGACTAGCGGGAACACCAGATACGCAGTATTTT. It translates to CASSWGLAGTPDTQYF.

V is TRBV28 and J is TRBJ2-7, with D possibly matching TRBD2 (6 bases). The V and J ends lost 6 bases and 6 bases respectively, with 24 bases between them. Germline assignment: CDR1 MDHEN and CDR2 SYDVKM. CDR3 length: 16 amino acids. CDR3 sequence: CASSRDFSPSLPEQYF. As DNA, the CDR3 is TGTGCCAGCAGCCGGGACTTCTCCCCATCCTTACCCGAGCAGTACTTC.

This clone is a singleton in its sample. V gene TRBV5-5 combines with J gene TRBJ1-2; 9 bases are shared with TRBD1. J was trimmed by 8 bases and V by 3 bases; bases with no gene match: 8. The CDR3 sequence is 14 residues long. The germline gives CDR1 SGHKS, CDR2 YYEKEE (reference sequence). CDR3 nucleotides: TGTGCCAGCAGCTCTCGGACAGGGGACATGGGCTACACCTTC. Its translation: CASSSRTGDMGYTF.

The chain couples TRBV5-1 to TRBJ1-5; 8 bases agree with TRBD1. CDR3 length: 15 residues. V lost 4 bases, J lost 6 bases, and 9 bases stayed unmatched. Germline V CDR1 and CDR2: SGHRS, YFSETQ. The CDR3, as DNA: TGCGCCAGCAGCCCAGGGGACAGGCCAGGTCAGCCCCAGCATTTT. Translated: CASSPGDRPGQPQHF. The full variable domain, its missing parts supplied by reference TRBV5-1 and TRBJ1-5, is KAGVTQTPRYLIKTRGQQVTLSCSPISGHRSVSWYQQTPGQGLQFLFEYFSETQRNKGNFPGRFSGRQFSNSRSEMNVSTLELGDSALYLCASSPGDRPGQPQHFGDGTRLSIL.

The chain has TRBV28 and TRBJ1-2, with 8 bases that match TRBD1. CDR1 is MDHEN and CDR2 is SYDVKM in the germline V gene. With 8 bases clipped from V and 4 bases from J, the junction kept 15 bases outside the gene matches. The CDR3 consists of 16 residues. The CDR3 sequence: CASGDSDRAMVYGYTF. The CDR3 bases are TGTGCCAGCGGTGACTCGGACAGGGCTATGGTCTATGGCTACACCTTC.

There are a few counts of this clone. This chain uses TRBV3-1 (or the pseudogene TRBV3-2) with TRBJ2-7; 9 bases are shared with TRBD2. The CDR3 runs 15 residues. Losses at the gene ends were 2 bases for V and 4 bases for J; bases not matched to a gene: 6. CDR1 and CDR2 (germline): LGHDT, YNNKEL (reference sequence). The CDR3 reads CASSQFSGRGYEQYF. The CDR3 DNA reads TGTGCCAGCAGCCAATTTAGCGGGAGAGGGTACGAGCAGTACTTC.

In DNA, the CDR3 is TGCAGCGCCCAACAGGGAATGAACACTGAAGCTTTCTTT. Its translation is CSAQQGMNTEAFF. The genes are TRBV29-1 and TRBJ1-1, with TRBD1 as a possible D gene (6 bases). The CDR3 runs to 13 residues. V lost 7 bases, J lost 0 bases, and 12 bases lay in between. Germline CDR1 SQVTM, CDR2 ANQGSEA.

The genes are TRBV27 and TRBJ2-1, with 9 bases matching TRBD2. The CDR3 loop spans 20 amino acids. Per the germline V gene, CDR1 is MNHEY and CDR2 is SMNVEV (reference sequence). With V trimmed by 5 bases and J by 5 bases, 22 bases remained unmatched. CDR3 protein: CASSPLAGVVFGSSHNEQFF. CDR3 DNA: TGTGCCAGCAGTCCATTAGCGGGAGTGGTTTTTGGGTCGTCTCACAATGAGCAGTTCTTC.

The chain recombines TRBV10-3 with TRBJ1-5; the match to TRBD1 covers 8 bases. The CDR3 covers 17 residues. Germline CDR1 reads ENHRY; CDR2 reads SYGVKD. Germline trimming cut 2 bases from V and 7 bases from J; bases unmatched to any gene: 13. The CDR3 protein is CAISEIGQGPSSQPQHF. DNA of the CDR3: TGTGCCATCAGTGAGATAGGACAGGGTCCCTCGAGCCAGCCCCAGCATTTT.

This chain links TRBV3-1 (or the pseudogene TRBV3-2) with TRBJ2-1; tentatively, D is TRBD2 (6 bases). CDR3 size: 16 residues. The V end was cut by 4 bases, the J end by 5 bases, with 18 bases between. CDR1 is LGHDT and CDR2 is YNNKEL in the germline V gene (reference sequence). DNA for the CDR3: TGTGCCAGCAGCCCGACGGGGCAGGGAGGTAACAATGAGCAGTTCTTC. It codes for CASSPTGQGGNNEQFF.

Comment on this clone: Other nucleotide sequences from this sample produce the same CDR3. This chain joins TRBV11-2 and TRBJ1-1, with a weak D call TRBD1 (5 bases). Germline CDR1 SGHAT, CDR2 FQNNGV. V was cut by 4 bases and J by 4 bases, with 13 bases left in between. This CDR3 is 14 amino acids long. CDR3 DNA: TGTGCCAGCAGCTCTGGGCAGGGAGGCACTGAAGCTTTCTTT. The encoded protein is CASSSGQGGTEAFF.

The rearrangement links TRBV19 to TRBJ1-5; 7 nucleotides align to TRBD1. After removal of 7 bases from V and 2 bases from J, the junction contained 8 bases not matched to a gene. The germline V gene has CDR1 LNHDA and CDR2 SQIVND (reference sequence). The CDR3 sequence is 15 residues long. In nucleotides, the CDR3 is TGTGCCAGTAAGACGACAGGGAATGGCAATCAGCCCCAGCATTTT. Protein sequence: CASKTTGNGNQPQHF.

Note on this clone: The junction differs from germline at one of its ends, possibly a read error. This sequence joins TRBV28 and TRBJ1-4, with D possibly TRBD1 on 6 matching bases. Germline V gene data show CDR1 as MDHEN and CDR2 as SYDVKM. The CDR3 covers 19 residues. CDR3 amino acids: CASSLVGVSGRDNEETLFF. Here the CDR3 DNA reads TGTGCCAGCAGTTTAGTGGGGGTTTCGGGTCGGGACAACGAAGAAACACTGTTTTTT.